This T cell receptor beta chain came from a study of T cell responses to AZD1222 COVID-19 vaccine. In the case of this clone: Its antigen is still unknown.

This CDR3 has 14 residues. The trim removed 1 base at V and 8 bases at J, leaving 6 bases unmatched. CDR1 is SGHTS, CDR2 YDEGEE, per germline. Findings and caveats of the study: The study found vaccine-associated CD4 TCRs spanning spike, dominant at 160-218 and 743-854.

Here immunoSEQ multiplex PCR was the method, and the copy in TCRdb shows in-frame clones only, minus some. Counted here are 6,000 or so clones, about 90% occurring once; the ten biggest clones make up 15%. V and J are TRBV5-8 and TRBJ1-5; TRBD1 matches at 7 bases. The receptor's source is an adult who received the AZD1222 COVID-19 vaccine. The sample in question was peripheral blood, obtained 28 days after the second AZD1222 dose. The DNA of the CDR3 is TGTGCCAGCAGCTTGCAGGGGGTAGAGGAGCCCCAGCATTTT. This codes for CASSLQGVEEPQHF.